The source of this T cell receptor (beta chain) is a study of identifying expanded T cells in peripheral blood. The CDR3 loop spans 15 amino acids. V shed 4 bases, J shed 5 bases, and the junction held 5 bases outside the gene matches. Germline V gene data show CDR1 as MDHEN and CDR2 as SYDVKM. Data came from immunoSEQ multiplex PCR; TCRdb stores just in-frame clones and leaves some out. The sample includes 97,000 or so clones, more than 70% of them seen just once. V is TRBV28 and J is TRBJ2-1; 10 bases are a match to TRBD2. The receptor comes from a person aged 18 to 69 in good health. Sequencing was done on a sample of blood. CDR3 in amino acids: CASSSGLADDNEQFF. CDR3 sequence (DNA): TGTGCCAGCAGTTCCGGACTAGCGGACGACAATGAGCAGTTCTTC.